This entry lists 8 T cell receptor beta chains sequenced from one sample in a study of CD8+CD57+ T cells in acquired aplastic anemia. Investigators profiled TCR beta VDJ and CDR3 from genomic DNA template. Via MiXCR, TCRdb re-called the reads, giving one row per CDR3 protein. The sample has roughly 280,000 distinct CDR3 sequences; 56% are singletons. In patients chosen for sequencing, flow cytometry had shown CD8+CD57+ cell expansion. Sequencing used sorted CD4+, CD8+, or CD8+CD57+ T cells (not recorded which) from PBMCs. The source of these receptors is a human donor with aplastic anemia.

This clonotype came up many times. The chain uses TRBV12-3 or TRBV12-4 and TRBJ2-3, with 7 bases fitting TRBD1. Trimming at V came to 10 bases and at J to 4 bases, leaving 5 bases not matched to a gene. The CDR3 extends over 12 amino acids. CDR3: CATYRGADTQYF. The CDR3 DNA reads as TGTGCCACTTACAGGGGTGCAGATACGCAGTATTTT.

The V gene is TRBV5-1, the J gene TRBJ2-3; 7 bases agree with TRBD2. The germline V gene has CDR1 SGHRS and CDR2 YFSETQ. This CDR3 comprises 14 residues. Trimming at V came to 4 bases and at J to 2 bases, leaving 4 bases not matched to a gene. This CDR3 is CASSGGGITDTQYF. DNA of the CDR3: TGCGCCAGCAGCGGCGGGGGAATCACAGATACGCAGTATTTT.

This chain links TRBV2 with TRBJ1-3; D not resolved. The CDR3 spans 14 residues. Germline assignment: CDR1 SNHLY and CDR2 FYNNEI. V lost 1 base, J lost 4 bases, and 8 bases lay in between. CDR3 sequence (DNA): TGTGCCAGCAGTGAAGATAGGGTGGGAAACACCATATATTTT. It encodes CASSEDRVGNTIYF. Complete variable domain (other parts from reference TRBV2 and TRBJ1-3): EPEVTQTPSHQVTQMGQEVILRCVPISNHLYFYWYRQILGQKVEFLVSFYNNEISEKSEIFDDQFSVERPDGSNFTLKIRSTKLEDSAMYFCASSEDRVGNTIYFGEGSWLTVV.

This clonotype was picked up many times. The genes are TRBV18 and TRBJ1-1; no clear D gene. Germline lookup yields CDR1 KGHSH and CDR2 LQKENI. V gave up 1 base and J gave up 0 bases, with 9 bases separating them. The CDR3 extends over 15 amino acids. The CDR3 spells CASSPQDILNTEAFF. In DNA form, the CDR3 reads TGTGCCAGCTCACCACAAGACATCTTGAACACTGAAGCTTTCTTT.

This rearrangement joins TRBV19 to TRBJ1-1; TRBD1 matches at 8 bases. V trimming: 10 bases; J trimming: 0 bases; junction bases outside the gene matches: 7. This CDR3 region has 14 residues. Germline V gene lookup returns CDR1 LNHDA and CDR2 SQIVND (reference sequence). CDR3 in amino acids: CATHSDRVNTEAFF. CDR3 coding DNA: TGTGCCACCCACTCGGACAGGGTGAACACTGAAGCTTTCTTT.

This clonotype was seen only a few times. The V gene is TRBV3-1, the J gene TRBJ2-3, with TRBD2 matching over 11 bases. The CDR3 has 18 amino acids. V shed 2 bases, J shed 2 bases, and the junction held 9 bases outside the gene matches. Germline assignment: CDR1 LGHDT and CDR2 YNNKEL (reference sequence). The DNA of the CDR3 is TGTGCCAGCAGCCAAAGTTGGGCTAGCGGGAGGCCCACAGATACGCAGTATTTT. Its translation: CASSQSWASGRPTDTQYF.

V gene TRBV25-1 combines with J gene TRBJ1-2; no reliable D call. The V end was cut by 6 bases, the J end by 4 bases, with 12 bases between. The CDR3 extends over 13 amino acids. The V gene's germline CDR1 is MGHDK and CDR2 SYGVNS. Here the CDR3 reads CASSAPPSYGYTF. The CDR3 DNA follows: TGTGCCAGCAGCGCCCCCCCGAGCTATGGCTACACCTTC.

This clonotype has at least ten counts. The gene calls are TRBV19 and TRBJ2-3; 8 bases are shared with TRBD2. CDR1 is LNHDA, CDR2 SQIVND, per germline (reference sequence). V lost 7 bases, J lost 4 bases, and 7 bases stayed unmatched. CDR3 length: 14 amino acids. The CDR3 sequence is CASKSGSNADTQYF. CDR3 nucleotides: TGTGCCAGTAAAAGCGGGAGTAATGCAGATACGCAGTATTTT.